In its sample, the clone carrying this T cell receptor (beta chain) was seen a few times. The CDR3 has 14 residues. From germline, CDR1 is SGDLS and CDR2 YYNGEE. The V end lost 3 bases, the J end lost 4 bases, and 8 bases lay between the germline ends. This entry is derived from a study of blood T cells in healthy people across ages. Then a second PCR, running roughly 7 to 11 cycles, was carried out with a sample-barcoded 5' primer and a J-beta primer mix. TCRdb itself ran the 5' RACE reads through MiXCR, one entry per CDR3 protein. The sample consists of hundreds of thousands of distinct CDR3 sequences, around 38% of them appearing once.

The TCR originated in a man older than 75 in good health. The J gene is TRBJ1-6, the V gene TRBV9; D not resolved. The sequenced sample was blood. Here the CDR3 reads CASSGGKYNSPLHF. CDR3 bases: TGTGCCAGCAGCGGCGGTAAATATAATTCACCCCTCCACTTT.